The 27 T cell receptor beta chains presented below share a single source sample, sequenced in a study of Graves' ophthalmopathy and Graves' hyperthyroidism. Beta-chain TCR CDR3 regions were amplified from RNA transcripts. Second-round multiplex PCR came after a first-round RT-PCR that employed HTBI primers. Using its own MiXCR run on the multiplex PCR reads, TCRdb lists one record per CDR3 protein. Of about 620,000 distinct CDR3 sequences listed, 22% are singletons. Source material: peripheral blood. These receptors were taken from a woman younger than 30 with stable Graves' hyperthyroidism. Some clones in this sample may be carry-over from other donors' samples.

This clonotype showed up just a few times. V usage is TRBV4-3 and J usage is TRBJ2-2; D unclear. Germline V gene lookup returns CDR1 LGHNA and CDR2 YSLEER. The V gene lost 5 bases and the J gene lost 1 base, with 8 bases spanning the gap. CDR3 length: 14 amino acids. The CDR3 bases are TGCGCCAGCAGCTCGTCGCAGAACACCGGGGAGCTGTTTTTT. It specifies CASSSSQNTGELFF.

This clonotype was recorded many times. The J gene is TRBJ1-1, the V gene TRBV30; TRBD1 might be the D (6 bases). Looked up from germline, CDR1 is GTSNPN and CDR2 is SVGIG (reference sequence). Trimming cost V 1 base and J 7 bases, with 7 bases left between them. This CDR3 region has 11 residues. CDR3 amino acids: CAWSDRVEAFF. As DNA, the CDR3 is TGTGCCTGGAGTGACAGGGTTGAAGCTTTCTTT.

The V call is TRBV4-1, the J call TRBJ2-7, with TRBD1 matching 11 bases. Germline-derived CDR1 and CDR2 are MGHRA and YSYEKL. The CDR3 is made up of 15 amino acids. Losses at the gene ends were 5 bases for V and 3 bases for J; bases not matched to a gene: 6. DNA for the CDR3: TGCGCCAGCAGCACCCTGGGACAGGGGGTCTACGAGCAGTACTTC. Its translation: CASSTLGQGVYEQYF.

This clonotype showed up many times. V gene TRBV14 combines with J gene TRBJ1-1; TRBD1 matches 7 bases. Germline CDR1 is SGHDN and CDR2 is FVKESK. Trimming took 4 bases from V and 1 from J; bases not matched to a gene: 6. This CDR3 has 15 amino acids. CDR3 bases: TGTGCCAGCAGCCCCTGGGGGACAGCGAACACTGAAGCTTTCTTT. It yields the protein CASSPWGTANTEAFF. Complete variable domain (other parts from reference TRBV14 and TRBJ1-1): EAGVTQFPSHSVIEKGQTVTLRCDPISGHDNLYWYRRVMGKEIKFLLHFVKESKQDESGMPNNRFLAERTGGTYSTLKVQPAELEDSGVYFCASSPWGTANTEAFFGQGTRLTVV.

This clonotype occurred many times. This CDR3 reads CAGQGSVSNSPLHF. In DNA, the CDR3 is TGTGCCGGACAGGGGAGTGTCTCTAATTCACCCCTCCACTTT. The rearrangement uses TRBV2 and TRBJ1-6; 9 bases align to TRBD1. The CDR3 sequence is 14 residues long. Per the germline V gene, CDR1 is SNHLY and CDR2 is FYNNEI. Losses at the gene ends were 11 bases for V and 6 bases for J; bases not matched to a gene: 8.

V usage is TRBV24-1 and J usage is TRBJ1-5, with D uncertain. Germline V CDR1 and CDR2: KGHDR, SFDVKD. There are 16 residues in the CDR3. V dropped 4 bases and J dropped 10 bases, with 22 bases sitting between them. CDR3 DNA sequence: TGTGCCACCAGTGACCCCTCTGACGGAGGATATCGTCCCCAGCATTTT. It translates to CATSDPSDGGYRPQHF.

V is TRBV25-1 and J is TRBJ2-7; D may be TRBD2 (5 bases). The CDR3 sequence is 14 residues long. Between the trimmed V and J ends, which lost 3 bases and 0 bases, there was a span of 9 bases. Germline loops: CDR1 MGHDK, CDR2 SYGVNS. As DNA, the CDR3 is TGTGCCAGCAGTGACGGGGAGAGCTCCTACGAGCAGTACTTC. It yields the protein CASSDGESSYEQYF.

Ten or more counts support this clonotype. The chain combines TRBV12-3 or TRBV12-4 with TRBJ2-7; D uncertain. V lost 6 bases to trimming and J lost 7 bases, with 19 bases between them. The CDR3 runs to 14 residues. CDR3 protein: CASRFPGPALEQYF. The CDR3 bases are TGTGCCAGCAGGTTCCCGGGCCCAGCTTTGGAGCAGTACTTC.

This clonotype was seen at least ten times. This chain uses TRBV29-1 with TRBJ1-2; 7 nucleotides match TRBD1. The CDR3 consists of 14 residues. Germline CDR1 SQVTM, CDR2 ANQGSEA. With V trimmed by 3 bases and J by 8 bases, 12 bases remained unmatched. CDR3 region: CSVDAGTAVLGYTF. In DNA, the CDR3 is TGCAGCGTTGACGCCGGGACAGCGGTACTGGGCTACACCTTC.

There are many counts of this clonotype. The chain joins TRBV5-1 to TRBJ2-7; a possible D gene is TRBD1 (6 bases). This CDR3 is 15 amino acids long. CDR1 is SGHRS, CDR2 YFSETQ, per germline. With 3 bases removed from V and 3 bases from J, the gap between germline ends came to 16 bases. The CDR3 DNA follows: TGCGCCAGCAGCTCGGATCCCGGGACACACTACGAGCAGTACTTC. This encodes CASSSDPGTHYEQYF. Variable domain in full (rest from reference TRBV5-1 and TRBJ2-7): KAGVTQTPRYLIKTRGQQVTLSCSPISGHRSVSWYQQTPGQGLQFLFEYFSETQRNKGNFPGRFSGRQFSNSRSEMNVSTLELGDSALYLCASSSDPGTHYEQYFGPGTRLTVT.

The V and J genes are TRBV6-1 and TRBJ1-5, with 9 bases fitting TRBD1. V was clipped by 5 bases and J by 7 bases; unmatched bases: 12. This CDR3 is 16 amino acids long. Germline values: CDR1 MNHNS, CDR2 SASEGT. The CDR3 is CASSTQLGQGPQPQHF. DNA for the CDR3: TGTGCCAGCAGTACACAACTCGGACAGGGGCCACAGCCCCAGCATTTT.

This clonotype has only a few counts. The chain recombines TRBV20-1 with TRBJ1-6; D possibly corresponds to TRBD1 (5 bases). V lost 4 bases to trimming and J lost 7 bases, with 17 bases between them. Per germline, CDR1 DFQATT and CDR2 SNEGSKA (reference sequence). The CDR3 has 15 residues. The CDR3 DNA reads TGCAGTGCTAATCAGGGCCCCGGTTTCAATTCACCCCTCCACTTT. Protein sequence: CSANQGPGFNSPLHF.

V gene TRBV6-5 combines with J gene TRBJ1-1; unclear D gene. The V and J ends lost 0 bases and 2 bases respectively, with 10 bases between them. Germline assignment: CDR1 MNHEY and CDR2 SVGAGI. The CDR3 totals 15 residues. CDR3 region: CASSYSARPNTEAFF. As DNA, the CDR3 is TGTGCCAGCAGTTACTCGGCCAGGCCCAACACTGAAGCTTTCTTT.

For this clonotype: Just one base apart from a much larger clone, this may be a read error. This rearrangement joins TRBV6-1 to TRBJ1-2, with D perhaps matching TRBD1 (6 bases). The CDR3 has 15 amino acids. Germline V gene data show CDR1 as MNHNS and CDR2 as SASEGT. The CDR3 here is CASIRTTGGIYGCTF. CDR3 bases: TGTGCCAGCATACGAACGACAGGAGGGATCTATGGCTGCACCTTC.

CDR3 nucleotide sequence: TGTGCCACCCGGGACAGTCATAATTCACCCCTCCACTTT. It codes for CATRDSHNSPLHF. The J gene is TRBJ1-6, the V gene TRBV28, with TRBD1 matching over 7 bases. Germline CDR1 and CDR2: MDHEN and SYDVKM. CDR3 size: 13 residues. V shed 10 bases and J 5 bases; nucleotides not matched to a gene: 5.

This clonotype was found many times. V usage is TRBV6-5 and J usage is TRBJ2-7, with 8 bases matching TRBD1. Trimming removed 4 bases from V and 2 bases from J; junction bases left unmatched: 7. The CDR3 totals 15 residues. The germline V gene encodes CDR1 MNHEY and CDR2 SVGAGI. In DNA form, the CDR3 reads TGTGCCAGCAGTTTTGACAGGGGCGACCCCTACGAGCAGTACTTC. Translated: CASSFDRGDPYEQYF.

This clonotype was observed at least ten times. This sequence joins TRBV6-1 and TRBJ2-2; no firm D call. Trimming stripped 0 bases from V and 6 bases from J, with 11 bases between. CDR1 MNHNS and CDR2 SASEGT come from the germline V gene. This CDR3 contains 15 residues. CDR3 loop: CASSEARWGPGELFF. The CDR3 DNA sequence: TGTGCCAGCAGTGAAGCGCGTTGGGGTCCCGGGGAGCTGTTTTTT.

The chain is built from TRBV4-1 and TRBJ1-5; D not resolved. The CDR3 contains 16 residues. Trimming left V 3 bases short and J 4 bases short, with 16 bases between. CDR1 is MGHRA and CDR2 is YSYEKL in the germline V gene. CDR3 sequence reads: CASSQILTGANQPQHF. The CDR3 DNA sequence: TGCGCCAGCAGCCAGATACTGACGGGAGCAAATCAGCCCCAGCATTTT.

The chain carries TRBV14 and TRBJ1-1; D not certain. Trimming pared 1 base from V and 8 bases from J, leaving 8 bases between. This CDR3 comprises 12 residues. CDR1 SGHDN and CDR2 FVKESK come from the germline V gene. CDR3 residues: CASSQGRVEAFF. The CDR3 nucleotides are TGTGCCAGCAGCCAAGGGAGGGTGGAAGCTTTCTTT.

This clonotype came up many times. Written as DNA, the CDR3 is TGCAGTGCTCCTACAGGGGGATCAAATCAGCCCCAGCATTTT. This gives the protein CSAPTGGSNQPQHF. The chain employs TRBV20-1 and TRBJ1-5; TRBD1 matches 8 bases. This CDR3 comprises 14 residues. With 5 bases clipped from V and 4 bases from J, the junction kept 7 bases outside the gene matches. CDR1 is DFQATT, CDR2 SNEGSKA, per germline (reference sequence).

This clonotype came up many times. The V call is TRBV12-3 or TRBV12-4, the J call TRBJ1-6, with D unclear. Deletions cut 3 bases from V and 6 bases from J, with 9 bases between. The CDR3 totals 14 residues. The CDR3: CASSFGGFNSPLHF. The CDR3 nucleotides are TGTGCCAGCAGTTTCGGCGGGTTTAATTCACCCCTCCACTTT.

This chain joins TRBV27 and TRBJ1-2; maybe TRBD1 (6 bases). V gave up 7 bases and J gave up 5 bases, with 20 bases separating them. Per the germline V gene, CDR1 is MNHEY and CDR2 is SMNVEV (reference sequence). There are 15 residues in the CDR3. The DNA of the CDR3 is TGTGCCAGCAAGAGGGAACTGGCAGGGGCGTATGGCTACACCTTC. Its protein product is CASKRELAGAYGYTF.

This clonotype was found a few times. The chain joins TRBV12-3 or TRBV12-4 to TRBJ1-1; D gene unclear. CDR3 size: 15 residues. Trimming took off 1 base at V and 5 bases at J, with 14 bases between the two ends. CDR3 in DNA: TGTGCCAGCAGTTTAGGGAAGAGTTATCGTACTGAAGCTTTCTTT. It specifies CASSLGKSYRTEAFF.

The CDR3 DNA is TGTGCCACCCAACGCACCAGGGAGGCCTATGGCTACACCTTC. Protein: CATQRTREAYGYTF. The J gene is TRBJ1-2, the V gene TRBV6-2 or TRBV6-3; possible D gene TRBD1, 5 bases. The CDR3 covers 14 residues. Deletions cut 10 bases from V and 4 bases from J, with 19 bases between. The germline V gene has CDR1 MNHEY and CDR2 SVGEGT.

This clonotype has more than one count but fewer than ten. One base away lies a much larger clone, so this may be a sequencing read error. Likely a read error: the CDR3 ends without its conserved phenylalanine or tryptophan. This chain connects TRBV5-1 to TRBJ1-2, with D perhaps TRBD1 (5 bases). This CDR3 region has 14 residues. V gave up 5 bases and J gave up 2 bases, with 13 bases separating them. Germline CDR1 SGHRS, CDR2 YFSETQ. The chain's CDR3 is CASRWAGTNYGYTS. CDR3 DNA sequence: TGCGCCAGCAGGTGGGCAGGGACGAACTATGGCTACACCTCC.

At least ten counts were recorded for this clonotype. This chain links TRBV5-1 with TRBJ2-7; the match to TRBD1 covers 9 bases. V gave up 4 bases and J gave up 3 bases; unmatched junction bases: 11. This CDR3 spans 16 amino acids. Germline V gives CDR1 SGHRS, CDR2 YFSETQ. CDR3 DNA sequence: TGCGCCAGCAGCACCGGCCCGACAGGGGGAAGCTACGAGCAGTACTTC. Its translation: CASSTGPTGGSYEQYF.

This clonotype was seen many times. As the CDR3 is not closed by the conserved phenylalanine or tryptophan, this likely results from a read error. Because the CDR3's place on the DNA is in doubt, the DNA is left out and the CDR3 is given as listed by TCRdb. The genes are TRBV28 and TRBJ1-2; whether TRBD1, the table's D call, matches the DNA was not checked. The CDR3 sequence runs 13 residues, both termini included. The germline V gene encodes CDR1 MDHEN and CDR2 SYDVKM. The CDR3 sequence is CASSLPSGTAKEY.